This T cell receptor (beta chain) was observed in a study of T cells after yellow fever vaccination. Findings and caveats of the study: Of the clonotypes, a small share occurred in both CD4 and CD8 compartments. Most clones from primary vaccination were detected again post-booster (96% CD4, around 88% CD8).

V shed 0 bases and J shed 7 bases, with 19 bases lying between them. This CDR3 comprises 15 residues. The germline gives CDR1 DFQATT, CDR2 SNEGSKA (reference sequence). Universal primer sites and UMIs were introduced during 5'RACE template-switching synthesis of TCR cDNA. One entry per CDR3 protein results from TCRdb running MiXCR on the 5' RACE reads. The table has hundreds of thousands of distinct CDR3 sequences, about 14% seen once. About this clonotype itself: No antigen is known for it.

Source: PBMCs, taken on the day of the yellow fever booster vaccination. This sequence was found in a man younger than 40 who received the YFV17D yellow fever vaccine. This rearrangement joins TRBV20-1 to TRBJ2-7, with D perhaps matching TRBD1 or TRBD2 (5 bases each). CDR3 nucleotides: TGCAGTGCTAGAGATGGGGAAACGGGACGGACTGAGCAGTACTTC. Amino acid sequence: CSARDGETGRTEQYF.